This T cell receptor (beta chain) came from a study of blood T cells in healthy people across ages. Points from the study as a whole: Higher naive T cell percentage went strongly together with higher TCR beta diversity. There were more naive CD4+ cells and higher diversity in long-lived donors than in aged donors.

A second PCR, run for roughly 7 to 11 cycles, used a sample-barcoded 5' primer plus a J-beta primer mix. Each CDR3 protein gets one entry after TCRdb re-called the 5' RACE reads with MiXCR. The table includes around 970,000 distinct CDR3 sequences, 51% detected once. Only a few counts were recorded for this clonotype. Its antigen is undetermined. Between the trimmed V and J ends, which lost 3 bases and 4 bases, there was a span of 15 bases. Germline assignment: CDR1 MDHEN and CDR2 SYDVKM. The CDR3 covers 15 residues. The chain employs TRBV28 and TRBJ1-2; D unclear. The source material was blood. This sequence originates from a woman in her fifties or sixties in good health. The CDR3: CASSLDGMEGYGYTF. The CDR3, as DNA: TGTGCCAGCAGTTTGGATGGGATGGAGGGCTATGGCTACACCTTC.